A single sample gave rise to the 26 T cell receptor beta chains below, sequenced in a study of T cells in Graves' hyperthyroidism and ophthalmopathy. RNA transcripts served as the template for amplifying TCR beta CDR3 regions. Carried out on the TCR CDR3, a first-round RT-PCR used the HTBI primer set. A single record per CDR3 protein comes from TCRdb applying MiXCR to the multiplex PCR reads. Of hundreds of thousands of distinct CDR3 sequences listed, roughly a third are singletons. The sequenced material came from blood. These receptors were obtained from a woman aged 40 to 50 with Graves' hyperthyroidism.

This clonotype was counted a few times. The rearrangement uses TRBV6-5 and TRBJ2-7; 9 bases map to TRBD1. Germline V gene lookup returns CDR1 MNHEY and CDR2 SVGAGI. The CDR3 totals 14 residues. Unmatched junction bases numbered 10, after V lost 10 bases and J lost 3 bases. The CDR3 nucleotides are TGTGCCATCAGAGGGGACAGGGATCGCTACGAGCAGTACTTC. This sequence encodes CAIRGDRDRYEQYF.

The V call is TRBV6-5, the J call TRBJ2-7; D unclear. The CDR3 is made up of 11 amino acids. V lost 5 bases to trimming and J lost 9 bases, with 11 bases between them. Germline CDR1 is MNHEY and CDR2 is SVGAGI. The CDR3 loop reads CASSLRRGQYF. The DNA of the CDR3 is TGTGCCAGCAGTCTGAGGCGTGGGCAGTACTTC.

This clonotype was recorded at least ten times. The genes are TRBV11-2 and TRBJ1-2; D might be TRBD1 (5 bases). With 3 bases removed from V and 4 bases from J, the gap between germline ends came to 15 bases. CDR3 size: 15 residues. Germline V gene lookup returns CDR1 SGHAT and CDR2 FQNNGV. This CDR3 reads CASSFPGGGGYGYTF. CDR3 DNA: TGTGCCAGCAGCTTCCCGGGAGGCGGGGGCTATGGCTACACCTTC.

Comment on this clonotype: A read error may explain this, as a much larger clone is one base away. Because the CDR3 is missing its conserved closing phenylalanine or tryptophan, this is likely a read error. The V call is TRBV12-3 or TRBV12-4, the J call TRBJ1-1; a weak D match, TRBD1 (6 bases). The CDR3 runs to 12 residues. Trimming left V 3 bases short and J 8 bases short, with 10 bases between. In DNA form, the CDR3 reads TGTGCCAGCAGTTTGGTCAGGGGCGAAGCTTTCCTT. It is translated as CASSLVRGEAFL.

This rearrangement joins TRBV29-1 to TRBJ2-2; perhaps TRBD1 as D (5 bases). This CDR3 comprises 13 residues. Germline-derived CDR1 and CDR2 are SQVTM and ANQGSEA. The V end was cut by 3 bases, the J end by 5 bases, with 10 bases between. The CDR3 DNA reads as TGCAGCGTTGATAGGGGAAGAACCGGGGAGCTGTTTTTT. Its translation: CSVDRGRTGELFF.

This clonotype appeared many times. The chain uses TRBV29-1 and TRBJ1-2; D remains ambiguous. Per the germline V gene, CDR1 is SQVTM and CDR2 is ANQGSEA. The germline V and J ends were trimmed by 3 bases and 4 bases, with 9 bases remaining between them. The CDR3 contains 12 residues. CDR3 DNA sequence: TGCAGCGTTGAGACCAATACCTATGGCTACACCTTC. This gives the protein CSVETNTYGYTF.

The chain is built from TRBV4-3 and TRBJ1-2, with D unclear. Trimming removed 0 bases from V and 6 bases from J, with 17 bases in between. The V gene's germline CDR1 is LGHNA and CDR2 YSLEER. The CDR3 runs 16 residues. CDR3 bases: TGCGCCAGCAGCCAAGAAAGATATGGGGTTGGTGATGGCTACACCTTC. This codes for CASSQERYGVGDGYTF.

This clonotype came up once. This chain uses TRBV10-1 with TRBJ2-7; 9 nucleotides align to TRBD1. Germline loops: CDR1 WNHNN, CDR2 SYGVQD (reference sequence). The trim removed 8 bases at V and 1 base at J, leaving 3 bases unmatched. The CDR3 is 13 residues long. DNA of the CDR3: TGCGCCAGCGGGGGACAGGGATCCTACGAGCAGTACTTC. It specifies CASGGQGSYEQYF.

This clonotype was observed at least ten times. CDR3 bases: TGTGCCAGCGGAGTCAGGGAGGGCACTGAAGCTTTCTTT. This translates into CASGVREGTEAFF. V gene TRBV19 combines with J gene TRBJ1-1, with a weak D call TRBD1 (5 bases). CDR1 and CDR2 (germline): LNHDA, SQIVND (reference sequence). The CDR3 covers 13 residues. Trimming removed 9 bases at V and 4 bases at J, with 15 bases between. Drawing the rest from reference TRBV19 and TRBJ1-1, the complete variable domain is DGGITQSPKYLFRKEGQNVTLSCEQNLNHDAMYWYRQDPGQGLRLIYYSQIVNDFQKGDIAEGYSVSREKKESFPLTVTSAQKNPTAFYLCASGVREGTEAFFGQGTRLTVV.

The chain joins TRBV7-3 to TRBJ2-7; 10 bases are shared with TRBD1. Germline V gene lookup returns CDR1 SGHTA and CDR2 FQGTGA. V was pared by 6 bases and J by 3 bases, with 5 bases of the junction left unmatched. The CDR3 totals 14 residues. CDR3: CASRLWTGGYEQYF. The CDR3 DNA reads TGTGCCAGCAGACTCTGGACAGGGGGCTACGAGCAGTACTTC.

This clonotype was counted ten times or more. The V and J genes are TRBV20-1 and TRBJ2-6; no clear D gene. Per germline, CDR1 DFQATT and CDR2 SNEGSKA (reference sequence). CDR3 length: 16 amino acids. V lost 0 bases to trimming and J lost 1 base, with 10 bases between them. Here the CDR3 DNA reads TGCAGTGCTAGAGACCGAAAAGGATCTGGGGCCAACGTCCTGACTTTC. Translating gives CSARDRKGSGANVLTF.

This clonotype has only one observation. Since a much larger clone is just one base distant, this may be a read error. The chain is built from TRBV20-1 and TRBJ1-1, with a tentative D call TRBD1 (5 bases). CDR3 length equals 15 residues. The V gene's germline CDR1 is DFQATT and CDR2 SNEGSKA (reference sequence). Trimming removed 2 bases at V and 0 bases at J, with 13 bases between. CDR3 loop: CSARQSQGLNTEAFF. CDR3 DNA: TGCAGTGCTAGACAAAGCCAGGGATTGAACACTGAAGCTTTCTTT.

The V gene is TRBV25-1, the J gene TRBJ2-3; 9 positions match TRBD1. The CDR3 is made up of 16 amino acids. In germline, CDR1 is MGHDK, CDR2 SYGVNS. The ends lost 9 bases at V and 7 bases at J; junction bases unmatched: 17. The CDR3 sequence: CASSIDQGTGSNTQYF. The CDR3 DNA is TGTGCCAGTAGTATAGATCAAGGGACAGGGTCGAATACGCAGTATTTT.

Only one count was recorded for this clonotype. This may come from a read error, since a much larger clone is one base off. The V and J genes are TRBV9 and TRBJ2-7, with TRBD1 matching over 7 bases. The CDR3 runs 14 residues. The germline CDR1 and CDR2 sequences are SGDLS and YYNGEE. CDR3 in amino acids: CASSRGGATYEQHF. Here the CDR3 DNA reads TGTGCCAGCAGCCGAGGGGGCGCAACCTACGAGCAGCACTTC.

At least ten counts were recorded for this clonotype. The chain uses TRBV9 and TRBJ2-7; a possible D gene is TRBD1 (7 bases). Germline V lookup: CDR1 SGDLS, CDR2 YYNGEE. The ends were cut back, 3 bases at V and 2 bases at J, with 15 bases in the middle. This CDR3 region has 15 residues. Written as DNA, the CDR3 is TGTGCCAGCAGCGCCGGGAGACAGGGCACCTACGAGCAGTACTTC. Translating gives CASSAGRQGTYEQYF.

This clonotype showed up many times. This chain connects TRBV24-1 to TRBJ2-6, with unresolved D. The CDR3 length is 16 residues. Trimming left V 8 bases short and J 1 base short, with 14 bases between. The germline V gene encodes CDR1 KGHDR and CDR2 SFDVKD. CDR3 in DNA: TGTGCCACCATGTCTACACCAAGTTCTGGGGCCAACGTCCTGACTTTC. Translated, it gives CATMSTPSSGANVLTF.

The sample holds many counts of this clonotype. The rearrangement uses TRBV7-2 and TRBJ2-6, with 7 bases lining up with TRBD1. This CDR3 has 18 residues. CDR1 and CDR2 from the germline V gene are SGHTA and FQGNSA. The V segment lost 1 base and the J segment 0 bases; nucleotides outside the gene matches: 6. CDR3 sequence reads: CASSLVAGGTSGANVLTF. In DNA form, the CDR3 reads TGTGCCAGCAGCTTAGTTGCAGGGGGTACCTCTGGGGCCAACGTCCTGACTTTC.

The rearrangement joins TRBV10-3 to TRBJ2-5; the D is unclear. Trimming left V 6 bases short and J 4 bases short, with 9 bases between. The CDR3 sequence is 12 residues long. Looked up from germline, CDR1 is ENHRY and CDR2 is SYGVKD. The CDR3 here is CAISDATETQYF. DNA of the CDR3: TGTGCCATCAGCGACGCAACAGAGACCCAGTACTTC.

In this sample, this clonotype turned up many times. The chain has TRBV10-3 and TRBJ1-6; no clear D. Trimming left V 4 bases short and J 3 bases short, with 7 bases between. Germline V gives CDR1 ENHRY, CDR2 SYGVKD. This CDR3 contains 14 residues. The chain's CDR3 is CAISVGLYNSPLHF. CDR3 nucleotides: TGTGCCATCAGTGTTGGCCTCTATAATTCACCCCTCCACTTT.

This clonotype came up a few times. The chain carries TRBV4-3 and TRBJ1-5, with D maybe TRBD1 (6 bases). V was shortened by 2 bases and J by 7 bases, with 15 bases between the two germline ends. The CDR3 spans 15 residues. CDR1 is LGHNA, CDR2 YSLEER, per germline. This CDR3 reads CASSQIQGTWQPQHF. CDR3 DNA sequence: TGCGCCAGCAGCCAAATACAGGGAACGTGGCAGCCCCAGCATTTT.

There are many counts of this clonotype. The rearrangement joins TRBV7-6 to TRBJ2-5; the D is unclear. CDR1 is SGHVS, CDR2 FNYEAQ, per germline. The germline V and J ends were trimmed by 0 bases and 6 bases, with 5 bases remaining between them. The CDR3 has 12 amino acids. CDR3 bases: TGTGCCAGCAGCTTAGCGCTCCAGACCCAGTACTTC. Its translation: CASSLALQTQYF.

This clonotype has just a few counts. This CDR3 reads CASSLVMYGNTIYF. CDR3 nucleotides: TGTGCCAGCAGCTTGGTAATGTACGGAAACACCATATATTTT. The chain couples TRBV5-8 to TRBJ1-3; D is uncertain. Per germline, CDR1 SGHTS and CDR2 YDEGEE. This CDR3 spans 14 amino acids. V was cut by 0 bases and J by 4 bases, with 8 bases left in between.

Only a few counts were recorded for this clonotype. The V gene is TRBV6-4, the J gene TRBJ1-2; D is possibly TRBD1 (5 bases). V shed 9 bases and J shed 4 bases, with 24 bases lying between them. There are 16 residues in the CDR3. The germline CDR1 and CDR2 sequences are MRHNA and SNTAGT. CDR3 in amino acids: CASRPDPGGRVYGYTF. CDR3 sequence (DNA): TGTGCCAGTCGACCCGACCCGGGGGGGAGAGTCTATGGCTACACCTTC.

This chain joins TRBV28 and TRBJ1-1; the D is unclear. CDR3 size: 14 residues. The germline gives CDR1 MDHEN, CDR2 SYDVKM. V was pared by 5 bases and J by 3 bases, with 13 bases between. CDR3: CASSPLRVHTEAFF. DNA for the CDR3: TGTGCCAGCAGTCCGTTACGGGTCCACACTGAAGCTTTCTTT.

This clonotype was counted between two and nine times. This chain uses TRBV7-2 with TRBJ1-6; D ambiguous. This CDR3 has 13 residues. Looked up from germline, CDR1 is SGHTA and CDR2 is FQGNSA. The V gene lost 0 bases and the J gene lost 14 bases, with 11 bases spanning the gap. In DNA, the CDR3 is TGTGCCAGCAGCTTAGCCCCTCCTGGGACCCTCCACTTT. It codes for CASSLAPPGTLHF.

In this sample, this clonotype turned up many times. This rearrangement joins TRBV19 to TRBJ1-5; the D is unclear. This CDR3 has 16 residues. V was cut by 4 bases and J by 2 bases, with 15 bases left in between. Germline CDR1 and CDR2: LNHDA and SQIVND (reference sequence). CDR3 residues: CASSRPGKSGNQPQHF. The DNA of the CDR3 is TGTGCCAGTAGTAGGCCCGGGAAGAGCGGCAATCAGCCCCAGCATTTT.